These 17 T cell receptor beta chains were sequenced from one sample in a study of regulatory T cells in long-lasting Graves disease. CDR3-region Arm-PCR and iRepertoire HTBI primers produced the TCR beta libraries. TCRdb independently ran MiXCR on the multiplex PCR reads; one entry per CDR3 protein. The top ten hold 42% of the sample, which has 650,000 to 850,000 distinct CDR3 sequences, 25% to 35% seen once. Documented time point: persistent/refractory GD, antithyroid drugs over 5 years with positive TRAb. Preparation of the TCR library used RNA extracted from PBMCs. Sequenced here: peripheral blood mononuclear cells (PBMCs), sampled when the disease was refractory, from a patient treated with antithyroid drugs. The receptors were gathered from a female donor with Graves disease.

The gene calls are TRBV6-2 or TRBV6-3 and TRBJ1-2, with TRBD1 matching 8 bases. CDR3 size: 14 residues. The V segment lost 5 bases and the J segment 5 bases; nucleotides outside the gene matches: 7. Germline-derived CDR1 and CDR2 are MNHEY and SVGEGT. CDR3 sequence (DNA): TGTGCCAGCAGTACAGGGGGTACAGGATATGGCTACACCTTC. This encodes CASSTGGTGYGYTF.

This clonotype was detected only a few times. The chain employs TRBV28 and TRBJ2-3; maybe TRBD2 (6 bases). V was clipped by 8 bases and J by 0 bases, with 12 bases between them. Germline-derived CDR1 and CDR2 are MDHEN and SYDVKM. The CDR3 extends over 14 amino acids. The CDR3 nucleotides read TGTGCCAGCGAACCCGGGACTAGCACAGATACGCAGTATTTT. Its protein is CASEPGTSTDTQYF.

This clonotype was counted a few times. The CDR3 bases are TGTGCCAGCAGGGGACAGGGGGAAAAAATGATTGGCTACACCTTC. As protein: CASRGQGEKMIGYTF. The chain has TRBV6-1 and TRBJ1-2; TRBD1 matches at 11 bases. CDR1 and CDR2 from the germline V gene are MNHNS and SASEGT. The CDR3 length is 15 residues. V dropped 6 bases and J dropped 7; count of bases not matched to a gene: 10.

The gene calls are TRBV7-9 and TRBJ2-6, with 9 bases matching TRBD1. Trimming removed 11 bases from V and 4 bases from J; junction bases left unmatched: 9. CDR3 size: 15 residues. In germline, CDR1 is SEHNR, CDR2 FQNEAQ (reference sequence). The CDR3 loop is CAPGDRVAGANVLTF. The DNA of the CDR3 is TGTGCCCCGGGGGACAGGGTGGCCGGGGCCAACGTCCTGACTTTC.

J is TRBJ1-1 and V is TRBV7-8; 11 nucleotides match TRBD1. Germline lookup yields CDR1 SGHVS and CDR2 FQNEAQ. With V trimmed by 7 bases and J by 5 bases, 3 bases remained unmatched. This CDR3 spans 13 amino acids. For the CDR3, the DNA is TGTGCCAGCACAGGGACAGGGGGGACTGAAGCTTTCTTT. Protein: CASTGTGGTEAFF.

Points on this clonotype: Without the conserved terminal phenylalanine or tryptophan, this CDR3 likely stems from a read error. Because the CDR3's place on the DNA is in doubt, the DNA is left out and the CDR3 is given as listed by TCRdb. V is TRBV28 and J is TRBJ2-4; the table's D call of TRBD1 was not tested on the DNA. Germline assignment: CDR1 MDHEN and CDR2 SYDVKM. The CDR3 has 15 amino acids, counting both end residues. This chain's CDR3 is CASSYRVQETQYFGP.

The J gene is TRBJ2-7, the V gene TRBV12-3 or TRBV12-4, with D unresolved. This CDR3 is 15 amino acids long. V lost 6 bases and J lost 3, with 18 bases in between. CDR3 protein: CASRDVLKTYYEQYF. Written as DNA, the CDR3 is TGTGCCAGCAGGGACGTACTAAAGACCTACTACGAGCAGTACTTC.

J is TRBJ1-1 and V is TRBV29-1, with a weak D call TRBD1 (5 bases). The germline V and J ends were trimmed by 6 bases and 6 bases, with 20 bases remaining between them. The CDR3 loop spans 14 amino acids. Germline V gene lookup returns CDR1 SQVTM and CDR2 ANQGSEA. The DNA for the CDR3 is TGCAGCGTCGAAACTCCAGGGAGGTGCCCTGAAGCTTTCTTT. Protein sequence: CSVETPGRCPEAFF.

A word on this clonotype: The conserved phenylalanine or tryptophan normally closing the CDR3 is absent here, so this likely arose from a read error. The V and J genes are TRBV6-9 and TRBJ1-5; D call uncertain. CDR1 and CDR2 (germline): MNHGY, SVAAGI. The CDR3 covers 13 residues. V lost 3 bases, J lost 2 bases, and 5 bases lay in between. The CDR3 protein is CASSYGGNQPQHL. For the CDR3, the DNA is TGTGCCAGCAGTTACGGAGGCAATCAGCCCCAGCATCTT.

The CDR3 spells CAWSVPFASNSPLHF. In DNA, the CDR3 is TGTGCCTGGAGTGTACCGTTCGCGAGTAATTCACCCCTCCACTTT. The rearrangement uses TRBV30 and TRBJ1-6, with D uncertain. The CDR3 has 15 amino acids. Trimming pared 0 bases from V and 6 bases from J, leaving 12 bases between. Germline V CDR1 and CDR2: GTSNPN, SVGIG (reference sequence).

The table lists this clonotype with a few counts. The rearrangement uses TRBV11-2 and TRBJ2-7, with D hard to call. V gave up 1 base and J gave up 3 bases, with 13 bases separating them. From germline, CDR1 is SGHAT and CDR2 FQNNGV. The CDR3 sequence is 15 residues long. The CDR3 DNA reads TGTGCCAGCAGCTTAGCCCGGGCTGGCAACTACGAGCAGTACTTC. Protein: CASSLARAGNYEQYF.

This rearrangement joins TRBV12-3 or TRBV12-4 to TRBJ1-2; no firm D call. V lost 2 bases to trimming and J lost 0 bases, with 4 bases between them. The CDR3 contains 13 residues. This CDR3 reads CASSLHSNYGYTF. The CDR3 DNA sequence: TGTGCCAGCAGTTTACATTCTAACTATGGCTACACCTTC.

At least ten counts were recorded for this clonotype. The rearrangement links TRBV20-1 to TRBJ1-1, with TRBD1 identical over 7 bases. Germline CDR1 DFQATT, CDR2 SNEGSKA (reference sequence). The CDR3 is made up of 14 amino acids. V shed 4 bases, J shed 7 bases, and the junction held 12 bases outside the gene matches. The CDR3 spells CSATGRTRTGEAFF. The CDR3 DNA follows: TGCAGTGCTACCGGGCGGACTCGGACAGGTGAAGCTTTCTTT.

This clonotype has only a few counts. DNA for the CDR3: TGCAGTGCTAGTGGGGCGGGACAGGGACTCTATGGCTACACCTTC. Residues: CSASGAGQGLYGYTF. The chain joins TRBV20-1 to TRBJ1-2; TRBD1 agrees at 9 bases. With 3 bases clipped from V and 4 bases from J, the junction kept 9 bases outside the gene matches. This CDR3 spans 15 amino acids. CDR1 DFQATT and CDR2 SNEGSKA come from the germline V gene (reference sequence).

About this clonotype: Its ends do not fully match the called genes, so a read error is possible. CDR3 amino acids: CASTRDGAYEQCF. CDR3 sequence (DNA): TGTGCCAGCACCCGGGACGGAGCCTACGAGCAGTGCTTC. The rearrangement uses TRBV5-5 and TRBJ2-7; either TRBD1 or TRBD2 may supply D (5 bases each). CDR3 size: 13 residues. Germline lookup yields CDR1 SGHKS and CDR2 YYEKEE (reference sequence).

V gene TRBV29-1 combines with J gene TRBJ1-5; weak D call: TRBD1 (6 bases). Germline values: CDR1 SQVTM, CDR2 ANQGSEA. V lost 6 bases and J lost 7, with 16 bases in between. This CDR3 comprises 13 residues. The chain's CDR3 is CSVGGRGGQPQHF. The CDR3 nucleotides read TGCAGCGTAGGCGGCAGGGGTGGCCAGCCCCAGCATTTT.

The rearrangement uses TRBV19 and TRBJ1-2; D perhaps matches TRBD1 (5 bases). Trimming took off 7 bases at V and 3 bases at J, with 12 bases between the two ends. This CDR3 comprises 13 residues. CDR1 is LNHDA and CDR2 is SQIVND in the germline V gene (reference sequence). The DNA for the CDR3 is TGTGCCAGTACCCTGGCAGGGCACTATGGCTACACCTTC. Translation gives CASTLAGHYGYTF.